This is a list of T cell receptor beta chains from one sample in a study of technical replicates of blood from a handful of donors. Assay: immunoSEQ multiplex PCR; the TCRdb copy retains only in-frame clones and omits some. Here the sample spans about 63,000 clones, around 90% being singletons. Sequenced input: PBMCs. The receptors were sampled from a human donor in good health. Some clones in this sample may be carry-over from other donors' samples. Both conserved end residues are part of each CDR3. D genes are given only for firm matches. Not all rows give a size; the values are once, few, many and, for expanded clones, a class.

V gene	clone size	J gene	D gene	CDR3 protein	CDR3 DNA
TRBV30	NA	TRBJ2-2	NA	CAWREQGGELFF	TGTGCCTGGAGGGAACAGGGTGGGGAGCTGTTTTTT
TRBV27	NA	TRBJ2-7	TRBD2	CASSKGASGSYEQYF	TGTGCCAGCTCTAAAGGTGCTAGCGGCTCCTACGAGCAGTACTTC
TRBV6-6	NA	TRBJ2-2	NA	CASNPQRNTGELFF	TGTGCCAGCAATCCCCAGCGGAACACCGGGGAGCTGTTTTTT
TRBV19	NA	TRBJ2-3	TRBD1	CASSIETGITDTQYF	TGTGCCAGTAGTATTGAGACAGGGATTACAGATACGCAGTATTTT
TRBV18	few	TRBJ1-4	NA	CASSPPEGEGEKLFF	TGTGCCAGCTCACCACCGGAGGGCGAGGGTGAAAAACTGTTTTTT
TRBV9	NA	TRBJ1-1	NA	CASSVGPSVGNTEAFF	TGTGCCAGCAGCGTGGGCCCATCGGTAGGGAACACTGAAGCTTTCTTT
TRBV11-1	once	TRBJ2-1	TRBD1	CASSPGTGGLGEQFF	TGTGCCAGCAGCCCCGGGACAGGGGGTCTGGGTGAGCAGTTCTTC
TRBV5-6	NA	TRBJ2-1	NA	CASSLAYVNEQFF	TGTGCCAGCAGCTTGGCCTATGTGAATGAGCAGTTCTTC
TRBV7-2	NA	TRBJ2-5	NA	CASSLAGGPETQYF	TGTGCCAGCAGCTTAGCGGGGGGGCCGGAGACCCAGTACTTC
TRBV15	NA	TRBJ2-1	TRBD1	CATSGGQGSYNEQFF	TGTGCCACCAGCGGAGGACAGGGGAGCTACAATGAGCAGTTCTTC
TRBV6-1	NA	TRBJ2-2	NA	CASRPGHNTGELFF	TGTGCCAGCAGGCCGGGACACAACACCGGGGAGCTGTTTTTT
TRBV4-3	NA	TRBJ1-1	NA	CASSPGTKVPEAFF	TGCGCCAGCAGCCCGGGGACAAAAGTCCCTGAAGCTTTCTTT
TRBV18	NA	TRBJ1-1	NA	CASSLAQAANTEAFF	TGTGCCAGCTCACTAGCGCAGGCGGCGAACACTGAAGCTTTCTTT
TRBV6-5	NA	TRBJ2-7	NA	CASSYTRMAGEQYF	TGTGCCAGCAGTTACACCCGAATGGCGGGCGAGCAGTACTTC
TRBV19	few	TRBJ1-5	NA	CASNPVGGIRPQHF	TGTGCCAGTAACCCCGTCGGGGGGATCAGGCCCCAGCATTTT
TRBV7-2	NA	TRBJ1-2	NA	CASSLGRHNYGYTF	TGTGCCAGCAGCTTAGGGCGGCATAACTATGGCTACACCTTC
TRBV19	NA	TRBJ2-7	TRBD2	CASSRASGTYEQYF	TGTGCCAGTAGTAGGGCGAGCGGGACCTACGAGCAGTACTTC
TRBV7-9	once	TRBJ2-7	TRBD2	CASSLVTGAGEQYF	TGTGCCAGCAGCTTAGTTACCGGAGCGGGGGAGCAGTACTTC
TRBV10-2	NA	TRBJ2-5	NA	CASSEELKTQYF	TGCGCCAGCAGTGAGGAGTTGAAGACCCAGTACTTC
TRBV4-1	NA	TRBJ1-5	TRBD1	CASSQEGAGRTGRFNQPQHF	TGCGCCAGCAGCCAAGAAGGGGCAGGGAGGACAGGCAGGTTCAATCAGCCCCAGCATTTT
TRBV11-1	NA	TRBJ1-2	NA	CASSLGGGEGYTF	TGTGCCAGCAGCTTAGGAGGAGGAGAAGGCTACACCTTC
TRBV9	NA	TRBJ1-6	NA	CASSPDGGYNSPLHF	TGTGCCAGCAGCCCCGATGGAGGATATAATTCACCCCTCCACTTT
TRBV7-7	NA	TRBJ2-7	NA	CASSLDDRYEQYF	TGTGCCAGCAGCTTGGATGACAGATACGAGCAGTACTTC
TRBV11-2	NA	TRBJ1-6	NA	CASSRGEGHSPLHF	TGTGCCAGCAGCCGCGGGGAGGGACATTCACCCCTCCACTTT
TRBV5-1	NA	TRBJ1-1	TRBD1	CASSRTSGGTEAFF	TGCGCCAGCAGTCGCACTTCAGGGGGGACTGAAGCTTTCTTT
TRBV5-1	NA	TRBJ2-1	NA	CASSNSGTSPYNEQFF	TGCGCCAGCAGCAACAGCGGGACATCTCCCTACAATGAGCAGTTCTTC
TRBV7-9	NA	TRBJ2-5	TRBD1	CASSLKGQGAHQETQYF	TGTGCCAGCAGCTTAAAAGGGCAGGGGGCACACCAAGAGACCCAGTACTTC
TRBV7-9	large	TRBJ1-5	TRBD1	CASSPVTGVDQPQHF	TGTGCCAGCAGCCCCGTTACAGGGGTGGATCAGCCCCAGCATTTT
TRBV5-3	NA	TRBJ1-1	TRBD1	CARSLGQGSEAFF	TGTGCCAGAAGCTTGGGACAGGGGTCTGAAGCTTTCTTT
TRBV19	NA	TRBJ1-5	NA	CASSWGETRPQHF	TGTGCCAGTAGTTGGGGAGAGACGCGGCCCCAGCATTTT
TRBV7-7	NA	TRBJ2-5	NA	CASSLRLQETQYF	TGTGCCAGCAGCTTACGACTACAAGAGACCCAGTACTTC
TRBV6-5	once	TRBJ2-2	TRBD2	CASRPNTGGTGELFF	TGTGCCAGCAGACCCAATACGGGGGGCACCGGGGAGCTGTTTTTT
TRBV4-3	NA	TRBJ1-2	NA	CASSQAAGDYGYTF	TGCGCCAGCAGCCAAGCCGCAGGGGACTATGGCTACACCTTC
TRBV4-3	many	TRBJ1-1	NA	CASSQDRGITEAFF	TGCGCCAGCAGCCAAGATCGGGGAATCACTGAAGCTTTCTTT
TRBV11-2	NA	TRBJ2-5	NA	CASSQSTPQETQYF	TGTGCCAGCAGCCAGTCCACCCCCCAAGAGACCCAGTACTTC
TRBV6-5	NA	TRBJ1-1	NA	CASSYGPGMDTEAFF	TGTGCCAGCAGTTACGGTCCGGGGATGGACACTGAAGCTTTCTTT
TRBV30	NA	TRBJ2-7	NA	CAWSYATGSEQYF	TGTGCCTGGAGTTATGCTACAGGGTCCGAGCAGTACTTC
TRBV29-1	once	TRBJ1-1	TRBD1	CSANRGNLVTEAFF	TGCAGCGCAAACAGGGGGAACCTCGTCACTGAAGCTTTCTTT
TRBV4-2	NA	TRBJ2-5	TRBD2	CASSQDGGARETQYF	TGTGCCAGCAGCCAAGACGGGGGGGCCCGAGAGACCCAGTACTTC
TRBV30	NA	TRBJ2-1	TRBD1	CAWTPGQGLYNEQFF	TGTGCCTGGACGCCAGGACAGGGACTTTACAATGAGCAGTTCTTC
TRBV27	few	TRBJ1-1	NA	CASRSGAGAITEAFF	TGTGCCAGCAGGTCAGGGGCGGGGGCGATCACTGAAGCTTTCTTT
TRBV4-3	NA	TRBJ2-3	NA	CASSPSASSPDTQYF	TGCGCCAGCAGCCCCAGTGCGAGTAGCCCAGATACGCAGTATTTT
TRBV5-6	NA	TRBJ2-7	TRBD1	CASSRDRVGYEQYF	TGTGCCAGCAGCAGAGACAGGGTGGGCTACGAGCAGTACTTC
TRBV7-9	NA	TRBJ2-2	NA	CASSLVTALGELFF	TGTGCCAGCAGCTTAGTCACAGCCCTGGGGGAGCTGTTTTTT
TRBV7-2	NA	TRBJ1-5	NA	CASSLTENQPQHF	TGTGCCAGCAGCTTAACGGAGAATCAGCCCCAGCATTTT
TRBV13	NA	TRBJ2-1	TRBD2	CASSSYTSGRNNEQFF	TGTGCCAGCAGCTCCTACACTAGCGGGAGGAACAATGAGCAGTTCTTC
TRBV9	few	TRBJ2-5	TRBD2	CASSPGTSGGAQETQYF	TGTGCCAGCAGCCCCGGGACTAGCGGGGGGGCCCAAGAGACCCAGTACTTC
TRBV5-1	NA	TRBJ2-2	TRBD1	CASSSGTGNTGELFF	TGCGCCAGCAGTTCCGGGACAGGGAACACCGGGGAGCTGTTTTTT
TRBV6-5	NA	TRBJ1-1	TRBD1	CASSYPGQGPATEAFF	TGTGCCAGCAGTTACCCGGGACAGGGACCCGCGACTGAAGCTTTCTTT
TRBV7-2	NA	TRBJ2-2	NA	CASSLRLMNTGELFF	TGTGCCAGCAGCTTAAGACTAATGAACACCGGGGAGCTGTTTTTT
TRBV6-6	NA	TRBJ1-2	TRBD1	CASSPGQGLSYGYTF	TGTGCCAGCAGCCCCGGACAGGGGCTGAGCTATGGCTACACCTTC
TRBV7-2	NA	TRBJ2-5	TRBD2	CASSGGGLYQETQYF	TGTGCCAGCAGCGGCGGGGGGTTGTACCAAGAGACCCAGTACTTC
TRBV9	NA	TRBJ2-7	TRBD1	CASSAGTGNEQYF	TGTGCCAGCAGCGCCGGGACAGGGAACGAGCAGTACTTC
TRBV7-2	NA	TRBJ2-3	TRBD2	CASSSYLLAGGFTDTQYF	TGTGCCAGCAGCTCATATTTACTAGCGGGGGGGTTCACAGATACGCAGTATTTT
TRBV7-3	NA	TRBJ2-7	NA	CASSLEGNYEQYF	TGTGCCAGCAGCTTAGAGGGAAACTACGAGCAGTACTTC
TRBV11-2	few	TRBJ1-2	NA	CASSPRRVGLLYGYTF	TGTGCCAGCAGCCCAAGAAGGGTGGGACTTCTCTATGGCTACACCTTC
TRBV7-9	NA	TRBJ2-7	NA	CASSLGGLAPYEQYF	TGTGCCAGCAGCTTAGGGGGACTCGCACCCTACGAGCAGTACTTC
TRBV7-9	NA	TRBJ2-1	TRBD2	CASSPVVGLAENEQFF	TGTGCCAGCAGCCCAGTGGTGGGACTAGCGGAGAATGAGCAGTTCTTC
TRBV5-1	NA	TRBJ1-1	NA	CASSFRGRDEAFF	TGCGCCAGCAGCTTCCGTGGGAGGGATGAAGCTTTCTTT
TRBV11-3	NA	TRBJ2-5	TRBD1	CASSTAGTGGIQTQYF	TGTGCCAGCAGCACCGCGGGGACAGGGGGCATACAGACCCAGTACTTC